By its share, the clone carrying this TCR beta chain is large. Amplification of TRBV12-4/TRBJ1-2 clonotypes used adaptor-ligated barcode primers. In TCRdb, the multiplex PCR reads were re-called with MiXCR into one record per CDR3 protein. The sample has approximately 1,200 distinct CDR3 sequences, 20% seen once. With 6 bases clipped from V and 8 bases from J, the junction kept 8 bases outside the gene matches. The CDR3 is 13 residues long. Tregs were sorted as CD4+CD25+CD127-/low cells. The chain joins TRBV12-3 or TRBV12-4 to TRBJ1-2; 8 nucleotides line up with TRBD1. The sequenced sample was Tregs sorted from blood. The TCR comes from a female donor with breast cancer. CDR3 amino acids: CASSRQGKRGYTF. The CDR3 bases are TGTGCCAGCAGCAGACAGGGGAAGCGGGGCTACACCTTC.